These 2 T cell receptor beta chains were all obtained from the same sample, sequenced in a study of shared clonotypes between healthy human individuals. Assay: immunoSEQ multiplex PCR; the TCRdb copy retains only in-frame clones and omits some. This table has about 180,000 clones, approximately 92% appearing once. The sequenced material came from naive CD4+ T cells sorted from blood. Noted subset: CD45RA+ positively selected. These receptors came from a woman under 40 in good health.

The CDR3 DNA is TGTGCCAGCAGCTCTAACAGGGGTAGCTACGAGCAGTACTTC. The encoded protein is CASSSNRGSYEQYF. The chain has TRBV5-8 and TRBJ2-7, with 7 nucleotides matching TRBD1. The J segment lost 3 bases and the V segment lost 3 bases, leaving 6 bases of the junction unmatched. This CDR3 comprises 14 residues. Germline CDR1 is SGHTS and CDR2 is YDEGEE. Complete variable domain (other parts from reference TRBV5-8 and TRBJ2-7): EAGVTQSPTHLIKTRGQQATLRCSPISGHTSVYWYQQALGLGLQFLLWYDEGEERNRGNFPPRFSGRQFPNYSSELNVNALELEDSALYLCASSSNRGSYEQYFGPGTRLTVT.

The V and J genes are TRBV7-2 and TRBJ1-1; the D gene is possibly TRBD1 (6 bases). Trimming pared 5 bases from V and 8 bases from J, leaving 15 bases between. Germline V CDR1 and CDR2: SGHTA, FQGNSA. CDR3 length equals 13 residues. The chain's CDR3 is CASSKLDRIEAFF. The CDR3 DNA is TGTGCCAGCAGCAAATTGGACAGAATAGAAGCTTTCTTT. The variable domain in full, with the rest retrieved from reference TRBV7-2 and TRBJ1-1, is GAGVSQSPSNKVTEKGKDVELRCDPISGHTALYWYRQSLGQGLEFLIYFQGNSAPDKSGLPSDRFSAERTGGSVSTLTIQRTQQEDSAVYLCASSKLDRIEAFFGQGTRLTVV.